The clone carrying this TCR beta chain was counted ten times or more. What it recognizes is unknown. The germline gives CDR1 MNHNS, CDR2 SASEGT. V was pared by 5 bases and J by 1 base, with 12 bases between. The CDR3 runs 15 residues. The lymph nodes were axillary draining lymph nodes from breast cancer patients. Each CDR3 protein gets one entry after TCRdb re-called the multiplex PCR reads with MiXCR. The sample lists under 250,000 distinct CDR3 sequences, about a third occurring once. This specimen comes from a study of breast tumors, draining lymph nodes, adjacent tissues. Study-wide findings and caveats: Luminal-like breast cancer showed significantly greater tumor-nontumor repertoire similarity than basal-like breast cancer did. Data only fit, rather than demonstrated, lymph node origin of most tumor T cells.

The receptor was derived from a female donor with breast cancer. Some clones in this sample may be carry-over from other donors' samples. The rearrangement joins TRBV6-1 to TRBJ1-5; D remains ambiguous. The sequencing sample was made of axillary lymph node tissue. CDR3 sequence (DNA): TGTGCCAGCAGTACCCGCGCGGAGAGCAATCAGCCCCAGCATTTT. The encoded protein is CASSTRAESNQPQHF.